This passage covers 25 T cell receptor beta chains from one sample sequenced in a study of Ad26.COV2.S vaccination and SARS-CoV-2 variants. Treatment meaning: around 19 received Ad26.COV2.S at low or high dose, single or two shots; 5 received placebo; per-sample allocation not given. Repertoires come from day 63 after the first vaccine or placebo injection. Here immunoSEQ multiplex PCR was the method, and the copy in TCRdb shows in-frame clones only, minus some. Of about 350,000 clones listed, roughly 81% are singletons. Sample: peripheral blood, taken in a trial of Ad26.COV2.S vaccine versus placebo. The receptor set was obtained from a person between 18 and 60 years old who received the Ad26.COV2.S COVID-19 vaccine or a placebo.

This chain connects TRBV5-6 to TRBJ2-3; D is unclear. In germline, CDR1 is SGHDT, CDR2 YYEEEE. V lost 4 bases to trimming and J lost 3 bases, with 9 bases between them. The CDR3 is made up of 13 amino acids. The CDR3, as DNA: TGTGCCAGCAGCGTGAGGCTTACAGATACGCAGTATTTT. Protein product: CASSVRLTDTQYF.

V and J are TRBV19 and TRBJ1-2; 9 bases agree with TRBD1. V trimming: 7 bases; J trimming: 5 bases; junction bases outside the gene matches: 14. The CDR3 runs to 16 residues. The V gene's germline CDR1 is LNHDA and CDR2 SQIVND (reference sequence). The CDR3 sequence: CASTYVPGQGVYGYTF. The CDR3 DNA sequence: TGTGCCAGTACATATGTACCGGGACAGGGAGTTTATGGCTACACCTTC.

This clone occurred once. CDR3 amino acids: CASSQGVGAGELFF. In nucleotides, the CDR3 is TGTGCCAGCAGCCAAGGGGTTGGGGCCGGGGAGCTGTTTTTT. The rearrangement links TRBV3-1 (or the pseudogene TRBV3-2) to TRBJ2-2; D not resolved. The ends were cut back, 1 base at V and 6 bases at J, with 9 bases in the middle. Germline CDR1 is LGHDT and CDR2 is YNNKEL (reference sequence). The CDR3 covers 14 residues.

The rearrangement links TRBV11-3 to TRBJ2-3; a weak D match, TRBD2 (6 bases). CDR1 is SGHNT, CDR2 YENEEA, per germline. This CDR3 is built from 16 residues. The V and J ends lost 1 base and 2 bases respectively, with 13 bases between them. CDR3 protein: CASSLGRRGDTDTQYF. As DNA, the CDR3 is TGTGCCAGCAGCTTAGGTCGGCGGGGTGACACAGATACGCAGTATTTT.

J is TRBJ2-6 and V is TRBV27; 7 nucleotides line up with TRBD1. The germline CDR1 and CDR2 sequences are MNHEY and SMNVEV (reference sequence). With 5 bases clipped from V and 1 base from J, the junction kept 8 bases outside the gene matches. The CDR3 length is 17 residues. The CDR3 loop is CASSKGAVASGANVLTF. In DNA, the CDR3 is TGTGCCAGCAGTAAGGGGGCGGTCGCATCTGGGGCCAACGTCCTGACTTTC.

CDR3 region: CASRTGTVNEKLFF. The CDR3 bases are TGCGCCAGCAGGACAGGGACAGTTAATGAAAAACTGTTTTTT. This chain connects TRBV5-1 to TRBJ1-4; 7 bases match TRBD1. The CDR3 sequence is 14 residues long. V dropped 5 bases and J dropped 4; count of bases not matched to a gene: 5. The germline gives CDR1 SGHRS, CDR2 YFSETQ.

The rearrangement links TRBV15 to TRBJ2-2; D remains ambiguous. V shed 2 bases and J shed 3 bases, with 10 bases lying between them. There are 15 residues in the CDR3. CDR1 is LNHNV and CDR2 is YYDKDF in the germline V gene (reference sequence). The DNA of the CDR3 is TGTGCCACCAGCAGACTGTCACAGTACACCGGGGAGCTGTTTTTT. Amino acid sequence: CATSRLSQYTGELFF.

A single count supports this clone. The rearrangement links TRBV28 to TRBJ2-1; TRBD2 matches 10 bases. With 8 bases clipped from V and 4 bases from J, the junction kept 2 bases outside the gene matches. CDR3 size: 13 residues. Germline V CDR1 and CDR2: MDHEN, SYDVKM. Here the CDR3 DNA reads TGTGCCAGCGGACTAGCGGAATACAATGAGCAGTTCTTC. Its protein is CASGLAEYNEQFF.

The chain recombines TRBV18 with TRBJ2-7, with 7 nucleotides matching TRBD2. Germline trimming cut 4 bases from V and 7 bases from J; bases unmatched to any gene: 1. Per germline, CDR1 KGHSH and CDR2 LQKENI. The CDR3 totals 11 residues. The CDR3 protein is CASSREGEQYF. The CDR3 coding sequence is TGTGCCAGCTCACGGGAGGGGGAGCAGTACTTC.

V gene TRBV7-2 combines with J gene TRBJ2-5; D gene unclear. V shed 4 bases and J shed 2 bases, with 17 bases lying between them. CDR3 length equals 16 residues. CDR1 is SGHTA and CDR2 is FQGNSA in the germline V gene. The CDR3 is CASSSSWVPKQETQYF. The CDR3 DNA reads TGTGCCAGCAGCTCTTCGTGGGTCCCCAAGCAAGAGACCCAGTACTTC.

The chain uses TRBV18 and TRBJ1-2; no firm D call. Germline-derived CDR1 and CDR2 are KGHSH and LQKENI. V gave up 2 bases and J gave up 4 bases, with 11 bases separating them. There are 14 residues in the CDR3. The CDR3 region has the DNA TGTGCCAGCTCACCAACTGGGCAGGCCTATGGCTACACCTTC. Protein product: CASSPTGQAYGYTF.

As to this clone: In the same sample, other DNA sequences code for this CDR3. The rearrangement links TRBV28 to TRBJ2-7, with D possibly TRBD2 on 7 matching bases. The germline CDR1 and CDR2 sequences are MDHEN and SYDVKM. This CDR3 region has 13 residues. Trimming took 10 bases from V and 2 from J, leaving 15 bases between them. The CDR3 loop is CATLGGATYEQYF. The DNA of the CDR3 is TGTGCCACCCTGGGGGGGGCGACCTACGAGCAGTACTTC.

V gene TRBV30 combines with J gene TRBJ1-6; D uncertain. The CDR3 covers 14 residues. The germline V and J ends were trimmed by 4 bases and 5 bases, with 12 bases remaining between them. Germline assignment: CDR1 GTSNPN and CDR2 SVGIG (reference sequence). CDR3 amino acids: CAWTQILHNSPLHF. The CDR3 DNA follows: TGTGCCTGGACCCAGATACTACATAATTCACCCCTCCACTTT.

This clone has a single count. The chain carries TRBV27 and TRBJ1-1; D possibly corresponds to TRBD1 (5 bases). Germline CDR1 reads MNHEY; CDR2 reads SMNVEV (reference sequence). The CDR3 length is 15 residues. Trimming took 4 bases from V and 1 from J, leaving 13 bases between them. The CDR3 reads CASSSGTQPNTEAFF. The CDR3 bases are TGTGCCAGCAGTTCCGGGACCCAACCGAACACTGAAGCTTTCTTT.

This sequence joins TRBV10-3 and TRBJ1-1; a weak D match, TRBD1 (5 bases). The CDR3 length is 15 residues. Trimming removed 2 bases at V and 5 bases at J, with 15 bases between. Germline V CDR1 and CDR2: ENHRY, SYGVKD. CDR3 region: CAISEVGVDGTEAFF. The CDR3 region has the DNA TGTGCCATCAGTGAGGTGGGGGTTGACGGGACTGAAGCTTTCTTT.

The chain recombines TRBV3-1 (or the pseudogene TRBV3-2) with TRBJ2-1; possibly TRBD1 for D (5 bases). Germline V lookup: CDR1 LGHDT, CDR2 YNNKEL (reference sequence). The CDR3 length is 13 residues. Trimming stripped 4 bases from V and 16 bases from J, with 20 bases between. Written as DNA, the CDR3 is TGTGCCAGCAGCCTACGATCGGGCAGGGTTTGCTTCTTC. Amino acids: CASSLRSGRVCFF.

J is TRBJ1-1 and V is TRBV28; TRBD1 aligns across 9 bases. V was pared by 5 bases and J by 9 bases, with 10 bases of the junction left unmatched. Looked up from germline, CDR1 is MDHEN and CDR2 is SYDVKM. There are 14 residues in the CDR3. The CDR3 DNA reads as TGTGCCAGCAGTATACCGACAGGGGGAAGAAAAGCTTTCTTT. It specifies CASSIPTGGRKAFF.

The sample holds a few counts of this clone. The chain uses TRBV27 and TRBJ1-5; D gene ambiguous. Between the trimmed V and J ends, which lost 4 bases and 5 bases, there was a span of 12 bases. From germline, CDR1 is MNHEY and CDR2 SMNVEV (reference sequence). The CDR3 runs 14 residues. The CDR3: CASSSGSGYQPQHF. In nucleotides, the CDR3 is TGTGCCAGCAGTTCGGGGTCCGGGTATCAGCCCCAGCATTTT.

The CDR3 sequence: CASSLANKATTYNEQFF. DNA for the CDR3: TGTGCCAGCAGCTTAGCTAATAAAGCAACGACTTACAATGAGCAGTTCTTC. This chain links TRBV11-2 with TRBJ2-1; no definite D call. The CDR3 loop spans 17 amino acids. V was shortened by 1 base and J by 4 bases, with 17 bases between the two germline ends. Germline V lookup: CDR1 SGHAT, CDR2 FQNNGV.

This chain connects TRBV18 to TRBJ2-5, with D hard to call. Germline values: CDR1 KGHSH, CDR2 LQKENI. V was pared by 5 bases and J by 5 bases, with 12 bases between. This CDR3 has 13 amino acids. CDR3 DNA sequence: TGTGCCAGCTCAAGCATACCGATGGAGACCCAGTACTTC. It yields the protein CASSSIPMETQYF.

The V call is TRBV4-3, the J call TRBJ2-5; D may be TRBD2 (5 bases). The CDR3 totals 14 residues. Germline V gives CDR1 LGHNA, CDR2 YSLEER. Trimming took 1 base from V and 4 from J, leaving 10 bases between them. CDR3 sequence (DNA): TGCGCCAGCAGCCAAGTGGGTAGCGCAGAGACCCAGTACTTC. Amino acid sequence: CASSQVGSAETQYF.

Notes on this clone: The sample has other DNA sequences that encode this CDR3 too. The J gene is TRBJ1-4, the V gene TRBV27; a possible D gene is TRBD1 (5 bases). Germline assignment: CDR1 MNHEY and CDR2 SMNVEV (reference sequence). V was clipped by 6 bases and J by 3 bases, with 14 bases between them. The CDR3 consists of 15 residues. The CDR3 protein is CASSQRRGANEKLFF. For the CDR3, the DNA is TGTGCCAGCAGCCAAAGGAGGGGAGCTAATGAAAAACTGTTTTTT. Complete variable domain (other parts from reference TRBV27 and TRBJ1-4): EAQVTQNPRYLITVTGKKLTVTCSQNMNHEYMSWYRQDPGLGLRQIYYSMNVEVTDKGDVPEGYKVSRKEKRNFPLILESPSPNQTSLYFCASSQRRGANEKLFFGSGTQLSVL.

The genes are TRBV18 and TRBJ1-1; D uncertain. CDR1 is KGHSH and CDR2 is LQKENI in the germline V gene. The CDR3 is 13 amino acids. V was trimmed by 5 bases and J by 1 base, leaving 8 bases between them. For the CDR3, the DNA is TGTGCCAGCTCAGGAATCAGGAACACTGAAGCTTTCTTT. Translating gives CASSGIRNTEAFF.

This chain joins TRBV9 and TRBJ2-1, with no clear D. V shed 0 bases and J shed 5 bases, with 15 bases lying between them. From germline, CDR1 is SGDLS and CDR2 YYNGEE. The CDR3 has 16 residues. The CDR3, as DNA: TGTGCCAGCAGCGTAGCTACCGATGGGCCACACAATGAGCAGTTCTTC. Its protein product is CASSVATDGPHNEQFF.

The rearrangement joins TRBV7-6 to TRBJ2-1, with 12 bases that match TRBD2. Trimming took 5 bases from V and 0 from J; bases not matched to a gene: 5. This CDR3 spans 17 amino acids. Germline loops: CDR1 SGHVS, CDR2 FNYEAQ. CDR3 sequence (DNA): TGTGCCAGCAGCCTCACTAGCGGGGGGAGCTCCTACAATGAGCAGTTCTTC. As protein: CASSLTSGGSSYNEQFF.